This T cell receptor (beta chain) was retrieved from a study of blood T cells in healthy people across ages. Broader study findings: Changes in expanded clonotypes were possibly confounded, as the CMV status of donors was unknown. The diversity estimates, figures obtained from one million T cells, were considered underestimates. Per million T cells, the diversity of TCR beta decreased roughly linearly as age advanced.

This clonotype has more than one count but fewer than ten. Its antigen is unknown. Then a second PCR, running about 6 to 12 cycles, was carried out with a sample-barcoded 5' primer and a J-beta primer mix. All cDNA molecules were each tagged by a template-switch adaptor with 12 random nucleotides. TCRdb re-derived calls from the 5' RACE reads in MiXCR, one entry per CDR3 protein. The data show hundreds of thousands of distinct CDR3 sequences, 32% seen once. The clonotype comes from a woman aged 80 or over in good health. What was sequenced was blood.

CDR3 sequence reads: CASSLDSKLRDSNQPQHF. DNA for the CDR3: TGCGCCAGCAGCTTGGACAGCAAGTTGAGGGATAGCAATCAGCCCCAGCATTTT. The rearrangement joins TRBV5-1 to TRBJ1-5; D uncertain. CDR1 SGHRS and CDR2 YFSETQ come from the germline V gene. There are 18 residues in the CDR3. V lost 0 bases, J lost 0 bases, and 16 bases lay in between.